Shown below are 11 T cell receptor beta chains from a single sample sequenced in a study of T cells in Graves' hyperthyroidism and ophthalmopathy. The TCR beta CDR3 regions underwent amplification using RNA transcripts as the source. With the HTBI primer set, the TCR CDR3 went through a first round of RT-PCR. TCRdb used MiXCR to reprocess the multiplex PCR reads, holding one entry per CDR3 protein. The repertoire holds approximately 700,000 distinct CDR3 sequences, with 45% as singletons. The sequenced sample consisted of peripheral blood or thyroid tissue (not recorded which). These receptors originate from an adult man with Graves' disease, either hyperthyroidism or ophthalmopathy (not recorded which).

The chain employs TRBV10-1 and TRBJ2-5; the match to TRBD1 covers 7 bases. The DNA end is more similar to TRBJ2-7, so the J call may be wrong. The CDR3 extends over 16 amino acids. In germline, CDR1 is WNHNN, CDR2 SYGVQD (reference sequence). CDR3 bases: TGCGCCAGCAGTAATACAGGGGTATTCGCCTCCTACGAGCAGTACTTC. It translates to CASSNTGVFASYEQYF.

The V call is TRBV5-1, the J call TRBJ1-3; 7 bases fit TRBD1. The ends lost 2 bases at V and 0 bases at J; junction bases unmatched: 2. This CDR3 region has 15 residues. The germline V gene has CDR1 SGHRS and CDR2 YFSETQ. CDR3 nucleotide sequence: TGCGCCAGCAGCTTTGGGACAGCCTCTGGAAACACCATATATTTT. It encodes CASSFGTASGNTIYF.

The CDR3: CASTFGGMGDQPQHF. CDR3 coding DNA: TGTGCCAGCACGTTCGGGGGAATGGGGGATCAGCCCCAGCATTTT. The rearrangement links TRBV7-6 to TRBJ1-5; D is possibly TRBD1 (5 bases). V was cut by 7 bases and J by 5 bases, with 18 bases left in between. The germline V gene has CDR1 SGHVS and CDR2 FNYEAQ. There are 15 residues in the CDR3.

This chain joins TRBV19 and TRBJ1-5; 8 bases agree with TRBD1. J lost 4 bases, V lost 5 bases, and 7 bases had no gene match. This CDR3 spans 15 amino acids. CDR1 and CDR2 from the germline V gene are LNHDA and SQIVND (reference sequence). The chain's CDR3 is CASSSAGQGNQPQHF. For the CDR3, the DNA is TGTGCCAGTAGTTCCGCCGGACAGGGAAATCAGCCCCAGCATTTT.

The V and J genes are TRBV25-1 and TRBJ1-6; maybe TRBD1 (5 bases). Trimming removed 6 bases at V and 8 bases at J, with 14 bases between. CDR1 and CDR2 (germline): MGHDK, SYGVNS. The CDR3 is made up of 14 amino acids. The CDR3 spells CASSQAGKDSPLHF. CDR3 in DNA: TGTGCCAGCAGCCAAGCAGGGAAGGATTCACCCCTCCACTTT.

The CDR3 protein is CASSRVLRGEKLFF. CDR3 DNA: TGTGCCAGTAGTCGGGTGCTTCGGGGGGAAAAACTGTTTTTT. This chain uses TRBV19 with TRBJ1-4; TRBD1 might be the D (5 bases). Germline V CDR1 and CDR2: LNHDA, SQIVND (reference sequence). CDR3 size: 14 residues. V lost 5 bases to trimming and J lost 8 bases, with 15 bases between them. The full variable domain, rest sourced from reference TRBV19 and TRBJ1-4, is DGGITQSPKYLFRKEGQNVTLSCEQNLNHDAMYWYRQDPGQGLRLIYYSQIVNDFQKGDIAEGYSVSREKKESFPLTVTSAQKNPTAFYLCASSRVLRGEKLFFGSGTQLSVL.

This chain joins TRBV12-3 or TRBV12-4 and TRBJ1-3; possibly TRBD1 for D (6 bases). The CDR3 consists of 15 residues. V shed 2 bases and J shed 0 bases, with 8 bases lying between them. The CDR3 region is CASSLYRASGNTIYF. The CDR3 nucleotides are TGTGCCAGCAGTTTATACAGGGCCTCTGGAAACACCATATATTTT.

The rearrangement uses TRBV7-8 and TRBJ2-7; 8 bases are a match to TRBD1. The CDR3 consists of 14 residues. Germline trimming cut 6 bases from V and 2 bases from J; bases unmatched to any gene: 6. Germline V CDR1 and CDR2: SGHVS, FQNEAQ. The CDR3 DNA reads TGTGCCAGCAGAGGGACAGGACCGCCCTACGAGCAGTACTTC. Protein product: CASRGTGPPYEQYF.

This clonotype appeared many times. The rearrangement uses TRBV24-1 and TRBJ1-5; possibly TRBD1 for D (6 bases). CDR3 length: 15 residues. Germline loops: CDR1 KGHDR, CDR2 SFDVKD. V was cut by 7 bases and J by 6 bases, with 18 bases left in between. The CDR3 spells CATSESRAGVQPQHF. DNA of the CDR3: TGTGCCACCAGCGAGTCGCGGGCAGGGGTTCAGCCCCAGCATTTT.

For this clonotype: Because the CDR3's place on the DNA is in doubt, the DNA is left out and the CDR3 is given as listed by TCRdb. The chain employs TRBV25-1 and TRBJ1-3; the D call of TRBD1 is as the table states it, not checked on the DNA. The CDR3 comprises 19 residues, both ends counted. Per the germline V gene, CDR1 is MGHDK and CDR2 is SYGVNS. CDR3 sequence reads: CASSEWDREQYFGPDTIYF.

This clonotype has at least ten counts. The V and J genes are TRBV2 and TRBJ1-2; 8 bases align to TRBD1. CDR3 length: 13 residues. Germline values: CDR1 SNHLY, CDR2 FYNNEI. The V gene end was trimmed by 1 base and the J gene end by 7 bases; junction bases not matched to a gene: 2. The CDR3 DNA reads as TGTGCCAGCAGTGAAGTCAGGGGGCCTGGCTACACCTTC. It specifies CASSEVRGPGYTF.